This T cell receptor beta chain emerged from a study of OX40 agonist ivuxolimab in advanced cancers. Looking at the study overall: Ivuxolimab, which targeted the costimulatory receptor OX40 (CD134), was an agonistic, fully human IgG2 monoclonal antibody. The paper covers the monotherapy dose-escalation part of the phase I ivuxolimab trial, which included N of about 50 patients. Of the approximately 54 patients in dose escalation, around 19 had hepatocellular carcinoma, about 15 had melanoma, 9 had renal cell carcinoma and 9 had head and neck cancer. Prior anti-PD-1, anti-PD-L1 or anti-CTLA-4 therapy was permitted, and approximately 41% of dose-escalation patients had received checkpoint inhibitors. Peripheral TCRbeta sequencing was intended to test whether TCR sequence diversity was altered and clonal T-cell expansion was caused by ivuxolimab. In the dose-escalation cohort, nearly 85% of patients were male, and the mean age was approximately 60 years with a range of roughly 23 to 79. Partial responses occurred in three dose-escalation patients: two with cutaneous melanoma and one with hepatocellular carcinoma. Intravenous ivuxolimab was administered to patients every 2 weeks at six dose levels: 0.01, 0.1, 0.3, 1.5, 3 and 10 mg/kg.

Patients with a history of autoimmune disease or receiving systemic immunosuppression were excluded from the trial. In every dose cohort, peripheral blood was drawn for TCR sequencing at baseline, cycle 4 day 1, and cycle 7 day 1. Samples came from an open-label, multicenter, first-in-human phase I dose-escalation trial of ivuxolimab. The trial enrolled adults with locally advanced or metastatic head and neck squamous cell, hepatocellular, melanoma or renal cell carcinoma. CD4+ and CD8+ T cells were sorted separately from peripheral blood before TCR sequencing. As concerns this clone: Its antigen remains undetermined. Base-call qualities are not available, and no considerably larger clone is one nucleotide away.

Genomic DNA was isolated from the sorted cells so that the TCRbeta CDR3 region could be sequenced. The immunoSEQ Assay was used for sequencing of TCRbeta CDR3 regions. Not all clones reach the TCRdb copy of this immuneACCESS table, which keeps in-frame sequences only. Checked studies attribute under half of the gap to unresolved V genes and leave the rest unexplained. The table for this sample lists roughly 60,000 clones; 80% to 90% of them were counted only once. 14% of the sample goes to the ten largest clones. Broad study findings and their caveats: After ivuxolimab, more expanded clones were found on average in CD8+ T cells than in CD4+ T cells. Which antigens the clonally expanded peripheral T cells were specific for was not determined. In the 0.1-3.0 mg/kg groups, partial responders had among the lowest normalized peripheral clonal expansion, particularly in CD8+ T cells. At doses of 0.1 to 3.0 mg/kg, clonal expansion of both CD4+ and CD8+ T cells in blood was seen between baseline and week 6. Low levels of normalized T-cell clonal expansion were also shown by some nonresponding patients.

Sequences were derived from CD4+ or CD8+ T cells sorted from blood, sampled in a trial of the OX40 agonist ivuxolimab. The sequence was obtained from an adult with an advanced solid tumor such as melanoma, head and neck, liver or kidney cancer.

In nucleotide form, the sequence is TGTGCCAGCAGTGAACTTCTGGGTACGGGGCAAGAGACCCAGTACTTC. It codes for CASSELLGTGQETQYF. In this chain, TRBV6-1 is recombined with TRBJ2-5; possibly the D gene is TRBD2, per 5 matching bases. The CDR3, cysteine through phenylalanine, is 16 amino acids long. This entry keeps only the CDR3 DNA: 48 bases, framed from base 1. The germline ends are 15 bases apart after V is trimmed by 2 bases and J by 2 bases. The germline V gene provides CDR1 MNHNS and CDR2 SASEGT.